Listed here is a single TCR beta chain. Its antigen is not known. TCR cDNA libraries were made from RNA using a previously described, modified protocol. TCRdb passed the 5' RACE reads through MiXCR, listing each CDR3 protein once. Here the sample spans 400,000 or so distinct CDR3 sequences, about 28% being singletons. The germline CDR1 and CDR2 sequences are SQVTM and ANQGSEA. V lost 5 bases and J lost 2, with 19 bases in between. The CDR3 has 15 amino acids. The data are from a study of identical twins' blood T cells. As for the study in general: Roughly 6 alpha and roughly six beta libraries together yielded about 52 million reads.

Study-wide results and limits: Top TCRbeta clonotypes were shared more with twin than unrelated donors. Environmental influences on twin similarity could not be excluded.

The chain couples TRBV29-1 to TRBJ2-7; tentative D call: TRBD1 (5 bases). The receptor's source is a woman aged 18 to 50 in good health. Sequenced input: PBMCs. CDR3 in DNA: TGCAGCGTTTTTTTGGGTAGGACCAGGGCCTACGAGCAGTACTTC. This gives the protein CSVFLGRTRAYEQYF.